The 16 T cell receptor beta chains listed next were all sequenced from one sample in a study of T-cell reconstitution after alpha-beta-depleted transplantation in children. Unique molecular identifiers tagged the TCRbeta library. Each CDR3 protein is one row after TCRdb ran MiXCR on the PCR reads. This table has around 450,000 distinct CDR3 sequences, approximately 10% appearing once. Sample: PBMCs, taken before TCRalphabeta/CD19-depleted stem cell transplant. All receptors come from a child aged 2-15 years with inherited bone marrow failure, due to receive a stem cell transplant.

The genes are TRBV2 and TRBJ1-1; D unresolved. The CDR3 has 13 residues. V lost 5 bases and J 5 bases, leaving 12 bases between the germline ends. Germline CDR1 SNHLY, CDR2 FYNNEI. The CDR3 bases are TGTGCCAGCAGTATCCAGGTCGGGACTGAAGCTTTCTTT. It specifies CASSIQVGTEAFF.

The table lists this clonotype with many counts. The chain has TRBV15 and TRBJ2-7, with 9 bases aligning to TRBD1. V lost 0 bases, J lost 5 bases, and 5 bases stayed unmatched. Looked up from germline, CDR1 is LNHNV and CDR2 is YYDKDF (reference sequence). This CDR3 has 15 residues. The CDR3 spells CATSRDRDRDHEQYF. DNA for the CDR3: TGTGCCACCAGCAGAGATAGGGACAGGGACCACGAGCAGTACTTC.

To note about this clonotype: A much larger clone differs from this one at a single base, so this may be a read error. The rearrangement joins TRBV6-2 or TRBV6-3 to TRBJ2-2, with D possibly matching TRBD1 (5 bases). Deletions cut 6 bases from V and 5 bases from J, with 19 bases between. This CDR3 is built from 16 residues. CDR1 is MNHEY and CDR2 is SVGEGT in the germline V gene. Written as DNA, the CDR3 is TGTGCCAGCAGCCCGTACAACCTACAGGCGACCGGGGAGCTGTTTTTT. Residues: CASSPYNLQATGELFF.

The sample holds many counts of this clonotype. J is TRBJ2-3 and V is TRBV20-1; 9 bases line up with TRBD2. V was pared by 4 bases and J by 1 base, with 3 bases of the junction left unmatched. Germline V lookup: CDR1 DFQATT, CDR2 SNEGSKA (reference sequence). The CDR3 is made up of 14 amino acids. The chain's CDR3 is CSAIAGDGTDTQYF. The CDR3 coding sequence is TGCAGTGCTATAGCGGGAGACGGCACAGATACGCAGTATTTT.

Ten or more counts support this clonotype. J is TRBJ2-5 and V is TRBV7-2; the D gene is possibly TRBD2 (5 bases). The CDR3 loop spans 15 amino acids. Germline V gene lookup returns CDR1 SGHTA and CDR2 FQGNSA. V lost 1 base to trimming and J lost 5 bases, with 14 bases between them. The CDR3 sequence: CASSLGPSNEETQYF. In DNA form, the CDR3 reads TGTGCCAGCAGCTTAGGGCCTAGCAATGAGGAGACCCAGTACTTC.

This clonotype was seen ten or more times. V and J are TRBV6-5 and TRBJ2-7; D is unresolved. From germline, CDR1 is MNHEY and CDR2 SVGAGI. The CDR3 runs 14 residues. V gave up 0 bases and J gave up 5 bases, with 11 bases separating them. CDR3: CASSYSNGKHEQYF. CDR3 DNA sequence: TGTGCCAGCAGTTACTCTAATGGGAAACACGAGCAGTACTTC.

The table lists this clonotype with many counts. This chain connects TRBV6-2 or TRBV6-3 to TRBJ1-5, with TRBD1 matching 11 bases. Germline V gene lookup returns CDR1 MNHEY and CDR2 SVGEGT. The ends lost 7 bases at V and 4 bases at J; junction bases unmatched: 6. The CDR3 sequence is 15 residues long. The CDR3 bases are TGTGCCAGCATCTCCGGGACAGGGGGAAATCAGCCCCAGCATTTT. Its translation is CASISGTGGNQPQHF.

This clonotype was seen repeatedly, ten times or more. This sequence joins TRBV12-3 or TRBV12-4 and TRBJ1-5; D may be TRBD1 (5 bases). The length of the CDR3 is 13 residues. The V gene lost 7 bases and the J gene lost 7 bases, with 14 bases spanning the gap. This chain's CDR3 is CASTYGGYQPQHF. The CDR3 nucleotides are TGTGCCAGCACTTACGGGGGTTACCAGCCCCAGCATTTT.

This clonotype has a count of ten or more. This chain joins TRBV4-1 and TRBJ2-3, with 9 bases aligning to TRBD2. The CDR3 sequence is 22 residues long. Trimming removed 1 base from V and 0 bases from J; junction bases left unmatched: 20. Germline V gene data show CDR1 as MGHRA and CDR2 as YSYEKL. CDR3 sequence (DNA): TGCGCCAGCAGCCAAGGTATCTCGACTAGCGGAGCGTACGCTTCTAGCACAGATACGCAGTATTTT. Translated: CASSQGISTSGAYASSTDTQYF.

The chain joins TRBV20-1 to TRBJ2-1; 15 bases align to TRBD2. Germline assignment: CDR1 DFQATT and CDR2 SNEGSKA (reference sequence). The CDR3 covers 16 residues. The ends lost 7 bases at V and 4 bases at J; junction bases unmatched: 8. The CDR3 here is CSGGKGTSGRYNEQFF. The CDR3 DNA follows: TGCAGTGGGGGGAAAGGGACTAGCGGGAGGTACAATGAGCAGTTCTTC.

This clonotype was counted many times. This chain uses TRBV5-5 with TRBJ2-1; perhaps TRBD1 as D (5 bases). The V gene's germline CDR1 is SGHKS and CDR2 YYEKEE (reference sequence). The V end lost 2 bases, the J end lost 8 bases, and 14 bases lay between the germline ends. This CDR3 is built from 14 residues. The CDR3 sequence is CASSFGGAVYEQFF. CDR3 bases: TGTGCCAGCAGCTTTGGTGGGGCGGTGTATGAGCAGTTCTTC.

This clonotype was observed many times. This chain uses TRBV5-5 with TRBJ2-1; 11 nucleotides align to TRBD2. With V trimmed by 4 bases and J by 5 bases, 11 bases remained unmatched. From germline, CDR1 is SGHKS and CDR2 YYEKEE (reference sequence). This CDR3 is built from 17 residues. The chain's CDR3 is CASSPFGTSGPNNEQFF. The CDR3 DNA follows: TGTGCCAGCAGCCCCTTCGGGACTAGCGGCCCAAACAATGAGCAGTTCTTC.

This clonotype was counted at least ten times. This chain joins TRBV10-2 and TRBJ2-1, with 11 bases matching TRBD2. Germline CDR1 and CDR2: WSHSY and SAAADI. V lost 6 bases, J lost 6 bases, and 7 bases stayed unmatched. CDR3 size: 15 residues. The chain's CDR3 is CASSPLGLAANEQFF. The CDR3 DNA is TGCGCCAGCAGCCCCTTGGGACTAGCGGCCAATGAGCAGTTCTTC.

This clonotype has ten or more counts. V usage is TRBV9 and J usage is TRBJ2-2; D unclear. With 3 bases removed from V and 3 bases from J, the gap between germline ends came to 9 bases. Germline lookup yields CDR1 SGDLS and CDR2 YYNGEE. The CDR3 consists of 14 residues. DNA for the CDR3: TGTGCCAGCAGCGCGGATTTTCACACCGGGGAGCTGTTTTTT. This sequence encodes CASSADFHTGELFF.

This clonotype was observed many times. V gene TRBV27 combines with J gene TRBJ2-2; no reliable D call. Germline values: CDR1 MNHEY, CDR2 SMNVEV (reference sequence). Between the trimmed V and J ends, which lost 6 bases and 6 bases, there was a span of 14 bases. CDR3 size: 14 residues. This CDR3 is CASSYLGRAGELFF. CDR3 nucleotide sequence: TGTGCCAGCAGCTATTTAGGCCGGGCCGGGGAGCTGTTTTTT.

This clonotype has ten or more counts. The chain recombines TRBV12-3 or TRBV12-4 with TRBJ1-4; D is unclear. This CDR3 spans 15 amino acids. Between the trimmed V and J ends, which lost 1 base and 4 bases, there was a span of 10 bases. CDR3 nucleotide sequence: TGTGCCAGCAGTTTAGAAGGGTCAGTTAATGAAAAACTGTTTTTT. It yields the protein CASSLEGSVNEKLFF.